The present TCR beta chain was sequenced within a study of CD8 T cells in ankylosing spondylitis. Via MiXCR, TCRdb re-called the 5' RACE reads, giving one row per CDR3 protein. The profile shows 800,000 to 900,000 distinct CDR3 sequences, 12% of them singletons. Findings and limits, study-wide: In the blood and synovial fluid of reactive arthritis, some motif variants had been previously reported. Clones tied to disease were said to be significantly enriched in matched ankylosing spondylitis synovial fluid. Among TCR beta sequences, a motif of several highly homologous variants appeared characteristic of ankylosing spondylitis blood.

This clonotype has more than one count but fewer than ten. Its antigen is currently unknown. The sequence came from a male donor with ankylosing spondylitis. Sequenced input: blood, either unsorted or a sorted T cell fraction (not recorded which).

CDR3 bases: TGCGCCAGCAGCCAAGGGAGCGGTGAGGACACCGGGGAGCTGTTTTTT. Amino acids: CASSQGSGEDTGELFF. The chain uses TRBV4-3 and TRBJ2-2; tentative D call: TRBD2 (5 bases). Trimming cost V 1 base and J 3 bases, with 12 bases left between them. CDR3 length: 16 amino acids. CDR1 LGHNA and CDR2 YSLEER come from the germline V gene.